This T cell receptor (beta chain) was sequenced during a study of cytomegalovirus exposure and HLA in healthy donors. Whole-study findings and limits: V- and J-gene trimming in TCR beta was tied to a missense DCLRE1C variant by an analysis performed later. Versus the roughly 700-donor mean, an Asian-associated ancestry cluster reportedly showed fewer N-insertions in a later analysis.

PCR involved 60 Vbeta and 13 Jbeta primers. Clones were sequenced by immunoSEQ multiplex PCR, and TCRdb holds only the in-frame ones, with some missing. The sample has around 150,000 clones, more than 65% seen once. This CDR3 contains 16 residues. Germline values: CDR1 MGHRA, CDR2 YSYEKL. Germline trimming cut 0 bases from V and 7 bases from J; bases unmatched to any gene: 4. For this clone: The antigen is undetermined.

This TCR derives from a man aged 18-30 years in good health and CMV-seropositive. The V gene is TRBV4-1, the J gene TRBJ1-6; 9 bases align to TRBD1. The sample comprised PBMCs. This chain's CDR3 is CASSQEGQGGNSPLHF. The CDR3 DNA reads as TGCGCCAGCAGCCAAGAGGGACAGGGTGGGAATTCACCCCTCCACTTT.